The clone carrying this T cell receptor (beta chain) came up a few times. Its matching antigen is unknown. Production of TCR cDNA was by 5'RACE template switching, which also added a universal primer site and UMIs. TCRdb used MiXCR to reprocess the 5' RACE reads, holding one entry per CDR3 protein. Altogether around 100,000 distinct CDR3 sequences are present, more than 7.5% being singletons, with the ten largest covering around 25%. These data come from a study of T cells after yellow fever vaccination. The study's findings and limits: The booster saw the reappearance of most primary-vaccination clones (approximately 97% CD4, 88% CD8). Any FACS-sorted repertoire could hold abundant clonotypes that contaminate it from the bulk population.

The TCR was taken from a man younger than 40 who received the YFV17D yellow fever vaccine. Sequences were derived from CD8+ T cells sorted from PBMCs, sampled 45 days after the yellow fever booster vaccination.

This CDR3 is CASSWNRAEQYF. The CDR3 DNA is TGCGCCAGCAGCTGGAACAGGGCCGAGCAGTACTTC. The chain links TRBV5-1 to TRBJ2-7; possible D gene TRBD1, 6 bases. CDR3 length equals 12 residues. Looked up from germline, CDR1 is SGHRS and CDR2 is YFSETQ. V lost 3 bases to trimming and J lost 6 bases, with 10 bases between them.